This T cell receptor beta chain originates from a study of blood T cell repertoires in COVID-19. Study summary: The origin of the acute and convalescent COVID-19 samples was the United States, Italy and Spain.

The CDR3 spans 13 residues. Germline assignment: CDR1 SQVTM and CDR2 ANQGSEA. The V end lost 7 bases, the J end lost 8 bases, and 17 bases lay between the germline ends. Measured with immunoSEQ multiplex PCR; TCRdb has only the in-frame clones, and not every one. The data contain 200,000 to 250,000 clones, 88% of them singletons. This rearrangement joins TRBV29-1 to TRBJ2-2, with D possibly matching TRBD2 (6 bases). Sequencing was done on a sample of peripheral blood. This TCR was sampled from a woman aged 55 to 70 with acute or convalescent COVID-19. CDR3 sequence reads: CSAGTPHGGELFF. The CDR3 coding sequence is TGCAGCGCCGGGACTCCTCATGGGGGGGAGCTGTTTTTT.